This passage covers 22 T cell receptor beta chains from one sample sequenced in a study of T cell clones after liver transplantation. The data were produced by immunoSEQ multiplex PCR, yet TCRdb's version contains in-frame clones alone and is incomplete. The table has 95,000 to 110,000 clones, approximately 85% seen once; the top ten hold just under 1%. The specimen was CD4+ T cells from blood, collected before liver transplant. These receptors were taken from a human donor who received a liver transplant.

The chain joins TRBV27 to TRBJ2-2; unclear D gene. The length of the CDR3 is 13 residues. V lost 4 bases to trimming and J lost 6 bases, with 9 bases between them. Germline V gives CDR1 MNHEY, CDR2 SMNVEV (reference sequence). The CDR3 protein is CASSYREPGELFF. CDR3 nucleotides: TGTGCCAGCAGTTATAGGGAACCCGGGGAGCTGTTTTTT.

J is TRBJ2-2 and V is TRBV27; a possible D gene is TRBD1 (6 bases). The CDR3 is 15 amino acids. V gave up 4 bases and J gave up 6 bases, with 15 bases separating them. The germline CDR1 and CDR2 sequences are MNHEY and SMNVEV (reference sequence). The CDR3 sequence is CASSSSGVGAGELFF. Written as DNA, the CDR3 is TGTGCCAGCAGTTCCTCAGGGGTAGGGGCCGGGGAGCTGTTTTTT.

The gene calls are TRBV5-1 and TRBJ2-2; D is unclear. The CDR3 consists of 14 residues. Germline V lookup: CDR1 SGHRS, CDR2 YFSETQ. V gave up 2 bases and J gave up 2 bases, with 7 bases separating them. The CDR3 here is CASSFASNTGELFF. CDR3 bases: TGCGCCAGCAGCTTCGCTAGTAACACCGGGGAGCTGTTTTTT.

J is TRBJ2-1 and V is TRBV15; tentatively, D is TRBD2 (6 bases). The CDR3 consists of 16 residues. Trimming shortened V by 5 bases and J by 0 bases, and 14 bases separated the two germline ends. The germline V gene encodes CDR1 LNHNV and CDR2 YYDKDF (reference sequence). CDR3 in DNA: TGTGCCACCAGCCCCGGAGGGGCCCTCTCCTACAATGAGCAGTTCTTC. Its translation is CATSPGGALSYNEQFF.

This clone was detected only once. The chain uses TRBV5-4 and TRBJ2-3; 9 bases align to TRBD1. Per the germline V gene, CDR1 is SGHNT and CDR2 is YYREEE (reference sequence). The CDR3 covers 18 residues. The V gene end was trimmed by 4 bases and the J gene end by 2 bases; junction bases not matched to a gene: 14. CDR3 in DNA: TGTGCCAGCAGCCCCGGGACAGGGCACCAATCCCCCACAGATACGCAGTATTTT. Residues: CASSPGTGHQSPTDTQYF. Complete variable domain (other parts from reference TRBV5-4 and TRBJ2-3): ETGVTQSPTHLIKTRGQQVTLRCSSQSGHNTVSWYQQALGQGPQFIFQYYREEENGRGNFPPRFSGLQFPNYSSELNVNALELDDSALYLCASSPGTGHQSPTDTQYFGPGTRLTVL.

V usage is TRBV28 and J usage is TRBJ1-1; D might be TRBD1 (6 bases). Trimming pared 7 bases from V and 9 bases from J, leaving 15 bases between. Germline loops: CDR1 MDHEN, CDR2 SYDVKM. The CDR3 runs 12 residues. The CDR3 DNA reads TGTGCCAGCACTCTATGGGGGCAAAAAGCTTTCTTT. Translated, it gives CASTLWGQKAFF.

V and J are TRBV15 and TRBJ2-3; the D gene is possibly TRBD1 (6 bases). The germline V gene encodes CDR1 LNHNV and CDR2 YYDKDF (reference sequence). Trimming cost V 1 base and J 3 bases, with 8 bases left between them. There are 14 residues in the CDR3. CDR3 region: CATSRAQGTDTQYF. In DNA, the CDR3 is TGTGCCACCAGCAGAGCCCAGGGGACAGATACGCAGTATTTT. Based on the CDR3 plus reference TRBV15 and TRBJ2-3, the full variable domain is DAMVIQNPRYQVTQFGKPVTLSCSQTLNHNVMYWYQQKSSQAPKLLFHYYDKDFNNEADTPDNFQSRRPNTSFCFLDIRSPGLGDTAMYLCATSRAQGTDTQYFGPGTRLTVL.

The chain is built from TRBV11-1 and TRBJ1-1; D unclear. The CDR3 totals 16 residues. Germline assignment: CDR1 SGHAT and CDR2 FQDESV (reference sequence). Deletions cut 6 bases from V and 1 base from J, with 18 bases between. The CDR3 sequence is CASSLDLGQPNTEAFF. The CDR3, as DNA: TGTGCCAGCAGTCTGGATTTAGGTCAGCCGAACACTGAAGCTTTCTTT.

The J gene is TRBJ2-7, the V gene TRBV19, with unresolved D. The germline CDR1 and CDR2 sequences are LNHDA and SQIVND (reference sequence). The CDR3 is 13 amino acids. The V and J ends lost 1 base and 0 bases respectively, with 4 bases between them. Here the CDR3 reads CASSIGYSYEQYF. The CDR3 DNA reads as TGTGCCAGTAGTATAGGCTACTCCTACGAGCAGTACTTC.

J is TRBJ1-1 and V is TRBV4-1; 7 bases line up with TRBD1. CDR1 MGHRA and CDR2 YSYEKL come from the germline V gene. Germline trimming cut 3 bases from V and 1 base from J; bases unmatched to any gene: 2. The CDR3 contains 14 residues. Here the CDR3 reads CASSQGQWNTEAFF. CDR3 nucleotides: TGCGCCAGCAGCCAGGGACAGTGGAACACTGAAGCTTTCTTT.

The chain couples TRBV5-6 to TRBJ1-1; 9 nucleotides agree with TRBD1. The CDR3 has 15 amino acids. Germline-derived CDR1 and CDR2 are SGHDT and YYEEEE. Losses at the gene ends were 1 base for V and 4 bases for J; bases not matched to a gene: 5. This CDR3 is CASSLYYRGPTEAFF. CDR3 DNA: TGTGCCAGCAGCTTGTATTACAGGGGGCCCACTGAAGCTTTCTTT.

V is TRBV4-1 and J is TRBJ1-1; D is unresolved. The CDR3 length is 14 residues. Germline loops: CDR1 MGHRA, CDR2 YSYEKL. V gave up 4 bases and J gave up 3 bases, with 12 bases separating them. The CDR3, as DNA: TGCGCCAGCAGCCCCCCGGGCCGGGACACTGAAGCTTTCTTT. Its protein is CASSPPGRDTEAFF.

The J gene is TRBJ2-1, the V gene TRBV6-5; D may be TRBD2 (6 bases). CDR3 length: 13 residues. Germline CDR1 is MNHEY and CDR2 is SVGAGI. Trimming pared 0 bases from V and 8 bases from J, leaving 8 bases between. The CDR3 protein is CASSYSGRDEQFF. The CDR3 DNA sequence: TGTGCCAGCAGTTACTCCGGGAGAGATGAGCAGTTCTTC.

The count of this clone is one. V usage is TRBV5-1 and J usage is TRBJ2-1; D is tentatively TRBD1 or TRBD2 (5 bases each). The CDR3 runs to 14 residues. CDR1 is SGHRS and CDR2 is YFSETQ in the germline V gene. V was cut by 2 bases and J by 5 bases, with 11 bases left in between. The DNA of the CDR3 is TGCGCCAGCAGCTTTAACCGGGACGACAATGAGCAGTTCTTC. Protein sequence: CASSFNRDDNEQFF.

The rearrangement uses TRBV27 and TRBJ2-1; perhaps TRBD2 as D (6 bases). The V gene's germline CDR1 is MNHEY and CDR2 SMNVEV (reference sequence). This CDR3 is 13 amino acids long. V gave up 10 bases and J gave up 3 bases, with 13 bases separating them. CDR3 in amino acids: CATVRDFYNEQFF. DNA of the CDR3: TGTGCCACCGTCCGGGACTTCTACAATGAGCAGTTCTTC.

This chain joins TRBV4-1 and TRBJ1-2; D is unresolved. With 4 bases removed from V and 5 bases from J, the gap between germline ends came to 17 bases. The germline CDR1 and CDR2 sequences are MGHRA and YSYEKL. The CDR3 spans 15 residues. The CDR3 sequence is CASSPLGEVAYGYTF. For the CDR3, the DNA is TGCGCCAGCAGCCCTCTCGGAGAGGTGGCTTATGGCTACACCTTC.

This clone was seen more than once but under ten times. The chain couples TRBV6-5 to TRBJ2-7, with 7 bases that match TRBD1. With 6 bases clipped from V and 3 bases from J, the junction kept 5 bases outside the gene matches. Germline CDR1 and CDR2: MNHEY and SVGAGI. The CDR3 is made up of 13 amino acids. The CDR3 DNA follows: TGTGCCAGCAGGCTCCGGGACAGCTACGAGCAGTACTTC. It translates to CASRLRDSYEQYF.

J is TRBJ1-2 and V is TRBV15; TRBD1 matches at 7 bases. Unmatched junction bases numbered 2, after V lost 1 base and J lost 3 bases. The germline CDR1 and CDR2 sequences are LNHNV and YYDKDF (reference sequence). CDR3 length: 14 residues. The DNA for the CDR3 is TGTGCCACCAGCAGAGGAGGGACAGACTATGGCTACACCTTC. Amino acids: CATSRGGTDYGYTF.

This chain uses TRBV5-4 with TRBJ2-3; D gene ambiguous. The V end was cut by 0 bases, the J end by 2 bases, with 7 bases between. CDR3 length: 14 residues. Germline V gene lookup returns CDR1 SGHNT and CDR2 YYREEE (reference sequence). In DNA, the CDR3 is TGTGCCAGCAGCTTGGAACTTAACACAGATACGCAGTATTTT. Translating it yields CASSLELNTDTQYF.

This clone was counted between two and nine times. This chain uses TRBV5-1 with TRBJ2-3; tentatively, D is TRBD2 (6 bases). Per the germline V gene, CDR1 is SGHRS and CDR2 is YFSETQ. V lost 6 bases and J 1 base, leaving 15 bases between the germline ends. CDR3 length: 15 residues. CDR3 loop: CASTNGGTRTDTQYF. For the CDR3, the DNA is TGCGCCAGCACCAATGGAGGGACCCGCACAGATACGCAGTATTTT.

The chain recombines TRBV19 with TRBJ1-2; 7 nucleotides match TRBD1. This CDR3 is built from 13 residues. From germline, CDR1 is LNHDA and CDR2 SQIVND (reference sequence). V lost 6 bases and J lost 2; bases outside the gene matches: 3. The CDR3 is CASRDRTNYGYTF. The CDR3 DNA follows: TGTGCCAGTAGGGACAGGACGAACTATGGCTACACCTTC.

The chain uses TRBV19 and TRBJ1-2; 9 bases align to TRBD1. This CDR3 spans 14 amino acids. With 5 bases clipped from V and 6 bases from J, the junction kept 7 bases outside the gene matches. CDR1 is LNHDA and CDR2 is SQIVND in the germline V gene (reference sequence). CDR3 in DNA: TGTGCCAGTAGTCCCCGGACAGGGGTAAATGGCTACACCTTC. This encodes CASSPRTGVNGYTF.